One T cell receptor beta chain is described in this entry. Its antigen is currently not known. No much larger clonotype is one base removed from it; base qualities were not supplied. This entry belongs to a study of cytomegalovirus exposure and HLA in healthy donors (dated by TCRdb to about 2017). At the level of the whole study: An earlier analysis of approximately 550 of the donors reported about 250 Gb of sequence data and around 110 million unique TCR beta sequences from about 180 million T cells. An earlier analysis of several hundred of the donors used high-throughput TCR beta sequencing to judge whether each TCR beta V gene segment behaved as functional or pseudogenic. Across approximately 400 genotyped donors of the cohort, an average of approximately 240,000 unique TCR beta nucleotide sequences per donor were sequenced, and 15% to 20% of those sequences were non-productive. Along with the approximately 670-subject first cohort, a separate validation cohort of over a hundred different subjects was used. HLA typing included class I and class II loci at four-digit resolution. To predict cytomegalovirus infection status, the study brought together high-throughput TCR immunosequencing, statistical association of individual TCRs with disease status, and machine learning. Five DR-DQ haplotypes were treated as single units for association and clustering because of strong linkage in the cohort. The number of typed donors differed by locus: about 629-640 for A, B, C, DRB1 and DQB1; approximately 530 for DQA1; fewer than 610 for DPA1; and 400 to 480 for DPB1. A later genetic analysis took genome-wide SNP genotypes for about three fifths of the 666 donors and used that subset as a discovery cohort. Every discovery cohort repertoire had been produced on one sequencing platform. The T cell repertoires of 670 or so subjects were profiled by immunosequencing and related to cytomegalovirus serostatus. Donor age, sex, ethnicity and CMV serostatus were compiled alongside the repertoire data. The genetic ancestry cluster associated with self-reported Caucasian donors included roughly four fifths of the 300 to 400 genotyped donors. Rather than drawing on any new phenotypic data, the later analysis identified candidate immune exposures from TCR beta sequences and the way those sequences occurred across donors. The study aimed to test whether cataloging public T cell receptors could reveal signatures of past pathogen exposure. Roughly 300 gigabases of sequencing data and around 90 million unique TCR sequences made up an early release that covered several hundred HLA-typed donors. A later analysis re-examined previously published TCR beta repertoires from hundreds of donors and added high-resolution HLA genotyping to investigate patterns of TCR occurrence.

Libraries were prepared through the immunoSEQ multiplex PCR assay. A mixture of 60 forward primers for TCR Vbeta segments and 13 reverse primers for TCR Jbeta segments was used in the multiplex PCR. The CDR3 region of rearranged TCR beta genes was amplified from genomic DNA with a multiplex PCR assay. On the Illumina HiSeq System, the amplified TCR beta libraries were sequenced as 87-base-pair reads. The authors' analysis ran thus. Across the roughly 700 repertoires, a later analysis counted about 81 million unique TCR beta chains, about 10 million of which were shared by at least two donors. To remove PCR and sequencing errors, raw reads were error-corrected and collapsed into unique sequences using a nearest-neighbor algorithm that merged closely related sequences. CDR3 sequences were aligned to IMGT reference sequences to assign V, D and J gene segments. For a sequence to be retained, at least a six-nucleotide match to both a V gene segment and a J gene segment was required. Rearrangements were classified as productive when the CDR3 lacked stop codons and remained in frame with V and J, and all other rearrangements were classified as non-productive. Following IMGT convention, CDR3 was defined as the stretch from the second conserved V-encoded cysteine up to the conserved J-encoded phenylalanine. The earlier analysis of about 590 of the donors excluded sequences that lacked an unambiguous match to a single V gene segment. An earlier analysis of several hundred of the donors called V segments functional above 56.7% productive rearrangements and segregating when the between-donor standard deviation exceeded 5%. A statistical classification framework was developed to diagnose cytomegalovirus status using the catalog of TCR beta chain sequences. In a later analysis, TCR nucleotide sequences were compared against IMGT/GENE-DB human TR gene sequences so that V and J genes could be assigned. A later analysis assigned CDR3 sequences and most-parsimonious VDJ recombination scenarios with the TCRdist pipeline. In a later analysis, every TCR beta chain was defined by the combination of its CDR3 amino acid sequence and its V-gene family, and reads without a unique V-gene family were dropped. A later analysis removed 592 highly shared, low-generation-probability nucleotide sequences to deal with suspected cross-contamination and a sequencing artifact. For each public chain, a later analysis derived a clonal expansion index from normalized ranks of inferred template counts within each repertoire. A later analysis computed generation probabilities with a VDJ recombination model fitted to out-of-frame rearrangements, and checked the results against IGoR. A later analysis scored TCR-TCR, TCR-HLA and TCR-CMV co-occurrence with hypergeometric tests, applying a repertoire-size bias correction to TCR pairs. In a later analysis, false discovery rates were estimated by permuting HLA or CMV assignments 20 times. A later analysis grouped co-occurring TCRs with DBSCAN, adding TCRdist sequence similarity when clustering within HLA-allele-positive subsets. Repertoires with fewer than 30,000 or more than 120,000 public chains, plus five repertoires with anomalous nucleotide sharing, were excluded from co-occurrence clustering. TCRdb mirrors the immuneACCESS table, restricted to in-frame sequences. Some clones are absent from its copies; in checked studies, under half trace to an unresolved V gene, and the reason for the others is unknown. V, J and clone size derive from that table, while D and trimming were established from the DNA sequence. The sample table lists around 94,000 clones, 83% of them with a count of one. The leading ten clones occupy around 2.6% of the sample.

Overall study outcomes, separate from this receptor: A few of the identified cytomegalovirus-associated TCR beta chains were confirmed in vitro to be specific for cytomegalovirus antigens. A later analysis associated 15,000 or so TCR beta sequences with specific HLA alleles at a false discovery rate of 0.05. In a later genetic analysis, fewer N-insertions in productive TCRs were reported among donors in an Asian-associated ancestry cluster than the approximately 670-donor mean. The classifier was reported to diagnose cytomegalovirus status with high specificity and sensitivity in both the original cohort and the validation cohort. An earlier analysis of several hundred of the donors showed that most TCR beta V segments appeared in productive rearrangements either about 87% or about 30% of the time, which broadly matched IMGT annotations. The presence/absence analyses assumed that sequencing depth was roughly uniform across donors, and that assumption may not be true. Most TCR sequences were seen in very few donors, while some public TCRs were found in many individuals. In the study, 150 to 200 TCR beta chains were listed as associated with cytomegalovirus. In a later analysis, several top co-occurrence clusters were reported to appear linked to parvovirus B19, influenza, CMV and Epstein-Barr virus. In a later genetic analysis, a missense DCLRE1C variant was associated with V-gene and J-gene trimming of TCR beta chains, and the association was replicated in an independent cohort. Because HLA typing was missing for some donors at each locus, association tests included only the typed subset. Strong co-occurrence of HLA alleles, especially DR and DQ, made assigning TCR associations to individual alleles difficult. CMV serostatus was the only immune exposure information available for the cohort. A further reported finding was that TCR beta sequences accurately predicted the HLA-A and HLA-B alleles for most subjects in the first cohort. Compared with equally common non-associated chains, HLA-associated TCR beta chains in a later analysis were more clonally expanded and had lower generation probabilities. Some IMGT-functional V segments, including TRBV6-2 and TRBV6-3, could not be distinguished by the 87-base-pair reads and were therefore excluded. It was suggested by the authors that the approach could potentially be generalized to other disease states and immunological phenotypes. A cluster of highly shared sequence variants was judged likely to represent a technical artifact of the sequencing pipeline. In a later analysis, most CMV-associated TCR beta chains were found to appear HLA-restricted, with HLA associations seemingly driven largely by CMV exposure. According to a later analysis, TCR association rates differed among HLA loci, with DRB1 alleles showing the most associated TCRs and HLA-C alleles showing the fewest. Correlated functional status among segregating V segments might reflect linkage disequilibrium, but an unknown experimental factor could not be ruled out. In this cohort, only TCR beta chains were sequenced, and detectable features were limited by the absence of alpha or paired-chain data. Because counts were too low, some 17 rarely observed V segments, including chromosome 9 orphons, were excluded from the earlier analysis of 587 of the donors.

The germline V gene (reference sequence) specifies MNHNY as CDR1 and SVGAGI as CDR2. From the cysteine through the phenylalanine, the CDR3 covers 14 amino acids. Only CDR3 DNA is held: 42 bases, read in frame from base 1. The germline ends are 9 bases apart after V is trimmed by 0 bases and J by 6 bases. In total, approximately 700 healthy bone marrow donors made up the cohort. At the time of sampling, every cohort member was nominally healthy, though immune exposures that went unrecorded were likely present. The donor tested CMV seronegative and was one of the 352 seronegative cohort members. A peripheral blood sample was provided by each donor, and peripheral blood mononuclear cells were used for TCR beta sequencing. The Qiagen DNeasy Blood Extraction Kit was used to extract genomic DNA from the blood cell samples.

This receptor was identified in a man aged 35 to 55 in good health and CMV-seronegative. Material: PBMCs. Here the chain combines TRBV6-6 and TRBJ1-3; the best D guess is TRBD1, with 6 bases matching. The nucleotides are TGTGCCAGCAGTTACTCAGCAGGGGCAAACACCATATATTTT. Its coded protein is CASSYSAGANTIYF.